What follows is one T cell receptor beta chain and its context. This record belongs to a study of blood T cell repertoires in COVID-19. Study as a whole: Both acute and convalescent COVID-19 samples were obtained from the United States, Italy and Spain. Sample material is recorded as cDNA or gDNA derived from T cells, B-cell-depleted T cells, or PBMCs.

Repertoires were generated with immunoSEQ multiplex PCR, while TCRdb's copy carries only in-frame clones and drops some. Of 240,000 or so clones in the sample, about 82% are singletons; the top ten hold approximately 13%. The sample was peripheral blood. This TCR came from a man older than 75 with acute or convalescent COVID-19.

The CDR3 DNA reads TGTGCCACCAGTTCCGGGACAGGGGTCGGCGAGCAGTACTTC. This codes for CATSSGTGVGEQYF. The chain employs TRBV24-1 and TRBJ2-7, with 10 bases matching TRBD1. Germline V gene sequence: CDR1 KGHDR, CDR2 SFDVKD. This CDR3 spans 14 amino acids. V dropped 6 bases and J dropped 6; count of bases not matched to a gene: 7.